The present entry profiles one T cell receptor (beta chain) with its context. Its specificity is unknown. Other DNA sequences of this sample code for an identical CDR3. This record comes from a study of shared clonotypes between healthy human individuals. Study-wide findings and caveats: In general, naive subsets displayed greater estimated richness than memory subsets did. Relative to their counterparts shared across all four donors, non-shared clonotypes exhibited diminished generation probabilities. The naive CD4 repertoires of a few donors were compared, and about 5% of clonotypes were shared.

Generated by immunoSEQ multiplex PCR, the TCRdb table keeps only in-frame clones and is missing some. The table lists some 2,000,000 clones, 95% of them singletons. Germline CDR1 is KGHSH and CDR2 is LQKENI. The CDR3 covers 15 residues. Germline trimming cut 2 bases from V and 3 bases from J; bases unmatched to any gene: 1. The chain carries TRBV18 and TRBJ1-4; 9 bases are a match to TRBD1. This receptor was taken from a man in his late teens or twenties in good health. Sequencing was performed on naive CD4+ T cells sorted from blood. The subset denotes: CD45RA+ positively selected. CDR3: CASSPRTGANEKLFF. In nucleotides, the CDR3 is TGTGCCAGCTCACCAAGGACAGGGGCTAATGAAAAACTGTTTTTT.